This T cell receptor beta chain was profiled in a study of long-term antiretroviral therapy in people with HIV. Study details: The earliest specimens came about a decade ahead of the 2015 immediate-ART recommendation.

Survey level was the resolution at which the v3.0 immunoSEQ assay ran. Roughly 35,000-50,000 T-cell genomes per sample were the sequencing target. Sequencing used immunoSEQ multiplex PCR; TCRdb keeps in-frame clones, though not all of them. The table includes just over 35,000 clones, about 94% detected once. Broader study findings: Dominance of pre-ART expanded clones persisted, fluctuating and often declining after ART.

This clone has just one count. Its antigen is not identified. This CDR3 comprises 14 residues. Germline CDR1 and CDR2: ENHRY and SYGVKD. The V gene lost 10 bases and the J gene lost 1 base, with 16 bases spanning the gap. The starting material was unsorted PBMCs, obtained 4.1 years after starting antiretroviral therapy. This sequence was found in a woman aged 45-65 years with HIV. The gene calls are TRBV10-3 and TRBJ1-2; tentative D call: TRBD1 (6 bases). CDR3 in amino acids: CANSDSGSNYGYTF. CDR3 bases: TGTGCCAACTCGGACAGCGGTAGTAACTATGGCTACACCTTC.